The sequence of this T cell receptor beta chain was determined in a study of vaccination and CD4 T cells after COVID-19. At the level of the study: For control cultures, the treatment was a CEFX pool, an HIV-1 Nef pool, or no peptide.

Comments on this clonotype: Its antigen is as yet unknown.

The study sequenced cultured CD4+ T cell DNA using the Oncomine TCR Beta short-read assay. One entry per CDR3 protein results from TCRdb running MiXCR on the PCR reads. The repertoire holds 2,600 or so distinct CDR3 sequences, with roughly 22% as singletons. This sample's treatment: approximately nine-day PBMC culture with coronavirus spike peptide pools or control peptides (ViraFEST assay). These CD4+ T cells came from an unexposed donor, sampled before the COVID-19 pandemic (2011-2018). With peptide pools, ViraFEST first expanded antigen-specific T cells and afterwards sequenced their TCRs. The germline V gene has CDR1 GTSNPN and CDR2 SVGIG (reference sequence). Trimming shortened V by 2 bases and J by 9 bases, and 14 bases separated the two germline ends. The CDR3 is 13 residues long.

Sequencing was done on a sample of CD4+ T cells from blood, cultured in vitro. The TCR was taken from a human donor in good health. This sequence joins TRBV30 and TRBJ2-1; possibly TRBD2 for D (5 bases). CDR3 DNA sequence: TGTGCCTGGAGTAAAGGTGTTAGCGCTGAGCAGTTCTTC. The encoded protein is CAWSKGVSAEQFF.